These T cell receptor beta chains were read from a single sample in a study of blood T cell repertoires in COVID-19. Clones were read by immunoSEQ multiplex PCR, and TCRdb kept only the in-frame ones, dropping some. The repertoire holds over 120,000 clones, roughly 89% seen once, with under 9% in the top ten. Source material: peripheral blood. The receptors originated from a woman aged 45-65 years with active or convalescent COVID-19. Each CDR3 is given with its conserved first and last residue. Each record gives: clone size, D gene, V gene, J gene, CDR3 DNA, CDR3 protein. D genes are given only for firm matches. Expanded clones are given a class, and other clones once, few, many or no size at all.

abundance: -; d_gene: -; v_gene: TRBV5-1; j_gene: TRBJ2-6; CDR3nt: TGCGCCAGCAGCTTGGCCGGGAGCTCTGGGGCCAACGTCCTGACTTTC; CDR3aa: CASSLAGSSGANVLTF
abundance: -; d_gene: TRBD2; v_gene: TRBV19; j_gene: TRBJ2-1; CDR3nt: TGTGCCAGCTCAAAAGGGATGGGAGGGGATGAGCAGTTCTTC; CDR3aa: CASSKGMGGDEQFF
abundance: -; d_gene: -; v_gene: TRBV7-2; j_gene: TRBJ1-3; CDR3nt: TGTGCCAGCAGCTTAGGGGGTGGGGCTCGAAACACCATATATTTT; CDR3aa: CASSLGGGARNTIYF
abundance: -; d_gene: TRBD1; v_gene: TRBV11-1; j_gene: TRBJ2-7; CDR3nt: TGTGCCAGCAGCTTATCTGATACAGGGGGATACGAGCAGTACTTC; CDR3aa: CASSLSDTGGYEQYF
abundance: -; d_gene: TRBD2; v_gene: TRBV19; j_gene: TRBJ2-1; CDR3nt: TGTGCCAGTATTCCCCCAGGCGGGAGGTTCAATGAGCAGTTCTTC; CDR3aa: CASIPPGGRFNEQFF
abundance: once; d_gene: -; v_gene: TRBV30; j_gene: TRBJ2-7; CDR3nt: TGTGCCTGGGCCGGGACTTTTAACGAGCAGTACTTC; CDR3aa: CAWAGTFNEQYF
abundance: -; d_gene: TRBD1; v_gene: TRBV3-1/TRBV3-2; j_gene: TRBJ1-2; CDR3nt: TGTGCCAGCAGCCAGGGGGCAGGGGGCGGCTATGGCTACACCTTC; CDR3aa: CASSQGAGGGYGYTF
abundance: once; d_gene: TRBD1; v_gene: TRBV4-2; j_gene: TRBJ2-7; CDR3nt: TGTGCCAGCAGCCCACTATTATCGCTGGGACAGGGCTACGAGCAGTACTTC; CDR3aa: CASSPLLSLGQGYEQYF
abundance: -; d_gene: -; v_gene: TRBV27; j_gene: TRBJ2-7; CDR3nt: TGTGCCAGCAGTTTATCCGCGCCTTACGAGCAGTACTTC; CDR3aa: CASSLSAPYEQYF
abundance: -; d_gene: -; v_gene: TRBV14; j_gene: TRBJ1-2; CDR3nt: TGTGCCAGCAGCCCCCGGGCAGGGGACGGCTACACCTTC; CDR3aa: CASSPRAGDGYTF
abundance: few; d_gene: TRBD2; v_gene: TRBV5-6; j_gene: TRBJ2-7; CDR3nt: TGTGCCAGCAGCCAACTAGCGGGGGGGACCTACGAGCAGTACTTC; CDR3aa: CASSQLAGGTYEQYF
abundance: -; d_gene: -; v_gene: TRBV13; j_gene: TRBJ2-5; CDR3nt: TGTGCCAGCAGCTTAGAAAAGAGGAAAGAGACCCAGTACTTC; CDR3aa: CASSLEKRKETQYF
abundance: -; d_gene: -; v_gene: TRBV19; j_gene: TRBJ1-3; CDR3nt: TGTGCCAGTAACCTTGGGCCGAACTCTGGAAACACCATATATTTT; CDR3aa: CASNLGPNSGNTIYF
abundance: -; d_gene: -; v_gene: TRBV7-6; j_gene: TRBJ2-1; CDR3nt: TGTGCCAGCAGCTCCTCGGGGGGCCCGCCGGGTGAGCAGTTCTTC; CDR3aa: CASSSSGGPPGEQFF
abundance: -; d_gene: TRBD1; v_gene: TRBV11-2; j_gene: TRBJ1-2; CDR3nt: TGTGCCAGCAGCTCCCGACAGGGGTCCTATAACTATGGCTACACCTTC; CDR3aa: CASSSRQGSYNYGYTF
abundance: -; d_gene: TRBD1; v_gene: TRBV9; j_gene: TRBJ2-5; CDR3nt: TGTGCCAGCAGCGTAGAAGGGGGCAGGGCAGAGACCCAGTACTTC; CDR3aa: CASSVEGGRAETQYF
abundance: -; d_gene: TRBD1; v_gene: TRBV9; j_gene: TRBJ1-1; CDR3nt: TGTGCCAGCAGCACGCGGGACAGGGCAAAGAACACTGAAGCTTTCTTT; CDR3aa: CASSTRDRAKNTEAFF
abundance: -; d_gene: -; v_gene: TRBV9; j_gene: TRBJ1-5; CDR3nt: TGTGCCAGCAGCGTAGGGGAGGGGTCGAGTCAGCCCCAGCATTTT; CDR3aa: CASSVGEGSSQPQHF
abundance: -; d_gene: TRBD1; v_gene: TRBV27; j_gene: TRBJ2-7; CDR3nt: TGTGCCAGCAGCACCCGACAGGGCCCCTACGAGCAGTACTTC; CDR3aa: CASSTRQGPYEQYF
abundance: -; d_gene: TRBD1; v_gene: TRBV13; j_gene: TRBJ2-4; CDR3nt: TGTGCCAGCAGCTTGGGGACAGCCTCAGCCAAAAACATTCAGTACTTC; CDR3aa: CASSLGTASAKNIQYF
abundance: -; d_gene: -; v_gene: TRBV20-1; j_gene: TRBJ1-2; CDR3nt: TGCAGTGCTAGTAGCACAGGTGATTATGGCTACACCTTC; CDR3aa: CSASSTGDYGYTF
abundance: -; d_gene: -; v_gene: TRBV30; j_gene: TRBJ2-2; CDR3nt: TGTGCCTGGGGTAGACGGGTGAACACCGGGGAGCTGTTTTTT; CDR3aa: CAWGRRVNTGELFF